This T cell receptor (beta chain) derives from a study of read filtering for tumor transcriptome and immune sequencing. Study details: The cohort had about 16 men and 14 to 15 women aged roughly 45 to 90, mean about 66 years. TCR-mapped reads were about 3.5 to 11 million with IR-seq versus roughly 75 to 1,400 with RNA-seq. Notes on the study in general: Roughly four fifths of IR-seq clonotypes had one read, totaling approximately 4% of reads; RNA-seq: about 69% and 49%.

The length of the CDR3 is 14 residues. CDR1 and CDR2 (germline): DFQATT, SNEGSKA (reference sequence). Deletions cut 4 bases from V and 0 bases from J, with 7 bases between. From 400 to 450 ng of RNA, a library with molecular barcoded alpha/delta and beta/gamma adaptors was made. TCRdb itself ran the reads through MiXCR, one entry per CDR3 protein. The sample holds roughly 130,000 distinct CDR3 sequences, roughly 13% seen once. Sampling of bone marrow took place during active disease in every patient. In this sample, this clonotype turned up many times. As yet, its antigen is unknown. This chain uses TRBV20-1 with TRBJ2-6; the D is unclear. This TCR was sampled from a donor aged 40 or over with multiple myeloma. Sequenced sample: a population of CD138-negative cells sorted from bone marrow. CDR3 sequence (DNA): TGCAGTGCTATGCAGGTCTCTGGGGCCAACGTCCTGACTTTC. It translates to CSAMQVSGANVLTF.